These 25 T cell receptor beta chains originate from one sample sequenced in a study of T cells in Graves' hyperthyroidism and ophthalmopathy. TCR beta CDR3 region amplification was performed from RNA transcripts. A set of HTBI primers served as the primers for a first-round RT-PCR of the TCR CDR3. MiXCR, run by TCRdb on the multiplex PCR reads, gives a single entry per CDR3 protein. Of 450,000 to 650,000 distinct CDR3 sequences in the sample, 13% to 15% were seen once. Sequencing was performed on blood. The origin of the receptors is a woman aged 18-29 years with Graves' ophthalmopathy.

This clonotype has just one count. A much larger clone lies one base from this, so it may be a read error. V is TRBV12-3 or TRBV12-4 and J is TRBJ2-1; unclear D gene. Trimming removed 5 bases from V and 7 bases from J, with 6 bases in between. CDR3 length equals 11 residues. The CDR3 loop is CASSELNEQFF. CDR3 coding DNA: TGTGCCAGCAGTGAGCTGAATGAGCAGTTCTTC.

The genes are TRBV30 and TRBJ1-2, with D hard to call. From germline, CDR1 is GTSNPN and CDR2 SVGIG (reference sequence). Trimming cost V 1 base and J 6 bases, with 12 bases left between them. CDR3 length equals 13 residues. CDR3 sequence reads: CAWSGGIQDGYTF. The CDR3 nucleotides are TGTGCCTGGAGTGGCGGGATCCAGGATGGCTACACCTTC. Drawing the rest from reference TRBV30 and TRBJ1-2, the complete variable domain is SQTIHQWPATLVQPVGSPLSLECTVEGTSNPNLYWYRQAAGRGLQLLFYSVGIGQISSEVPQNLSASRPQDRQFILSSKKLLLSDSGFYLCAWSGGIQDGYTFGSGTRLTVV.

CDR3 sequence (DNA): TGTGCCAGCAGCCAAGTTACAGGGGTAAACACCGGGGAGCTGTTTTTT. It encodes CASSQVTGVNTGELFF. The V and J genes are TRBV14 and TRBJ2-2, with TRBD1 identical over 7 bases. This CDR3 spans 16 amino acids. The junction had 4 bases not matched to a gene; V was cut back by 1 base and J by 2 bases. The V gene's germline CDR1 is SGHDN and CDR2 FVKESK.

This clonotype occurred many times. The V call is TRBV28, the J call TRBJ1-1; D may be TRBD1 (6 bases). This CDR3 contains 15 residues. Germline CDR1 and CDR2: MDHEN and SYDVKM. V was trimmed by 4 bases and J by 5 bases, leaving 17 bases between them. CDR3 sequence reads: CASSSGGQGITEAFF. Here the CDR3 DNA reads TGTGCCAGCAGTTCGGGCGGGCAGGGGATAACTGAAGCTTTCTTT.

DNA of the CDR3: TGTGCCAGTAGTATGCAACAGAGCTCCTACAATGAGCAGTTCTTC. This gives the protein CASSMQQSSYNEQFF. This chain connects TRBV19 to TRBJ2-1; D is unclear. Germline V gives CDR1 LNHDA, CDR2 SQIVND (reference sequence). V was clipped by 3 bases and J by 0 bases, with 9 bases between them. The CDR3 runs 15 residues.

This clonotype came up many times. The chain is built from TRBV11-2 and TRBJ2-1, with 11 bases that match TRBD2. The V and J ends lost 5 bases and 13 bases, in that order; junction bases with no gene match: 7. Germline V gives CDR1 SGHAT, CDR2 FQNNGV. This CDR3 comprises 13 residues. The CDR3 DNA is TGTGCCAGCAGCCTTCGGACTAGCGGGTTACAGTTCTTC. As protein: CASSLRTSGLQFF.

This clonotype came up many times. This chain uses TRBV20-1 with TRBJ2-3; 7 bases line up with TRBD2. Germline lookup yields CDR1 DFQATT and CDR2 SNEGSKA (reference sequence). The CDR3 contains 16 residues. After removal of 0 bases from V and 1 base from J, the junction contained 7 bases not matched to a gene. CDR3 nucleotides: TGCAGTGCTAGAGATTTCACGGGAGGACGCACAGATACGCAGTATTTT. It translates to CSARDFTGGRTDTQYF.

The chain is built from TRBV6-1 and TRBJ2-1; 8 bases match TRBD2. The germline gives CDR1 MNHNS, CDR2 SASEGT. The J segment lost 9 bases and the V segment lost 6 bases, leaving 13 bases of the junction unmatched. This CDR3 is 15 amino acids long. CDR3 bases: TGTGCCAGCAGGGGGGGGGGTAGCGGGAACGGTGAGCAGTTCTTC. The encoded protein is CASRGGGSGNGEQFF.

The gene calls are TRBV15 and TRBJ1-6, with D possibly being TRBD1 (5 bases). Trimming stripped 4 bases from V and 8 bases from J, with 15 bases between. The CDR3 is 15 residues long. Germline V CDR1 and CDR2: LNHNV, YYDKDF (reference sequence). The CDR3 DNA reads TGTGCCACCAGCAAGTTAGGGGACGCGGATTCACCCCTCCACTTT. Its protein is CATSKLGDADSPLHF.

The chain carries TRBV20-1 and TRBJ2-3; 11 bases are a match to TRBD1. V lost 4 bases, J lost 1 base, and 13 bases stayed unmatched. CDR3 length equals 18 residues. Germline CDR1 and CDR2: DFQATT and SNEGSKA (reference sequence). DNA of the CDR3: TGCAGTGCTACGGACAGGGGGCTTTATAGATCTCGCACAGATACGCAGTATTTT. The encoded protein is CSATDRGLYRSRTDTQYF.

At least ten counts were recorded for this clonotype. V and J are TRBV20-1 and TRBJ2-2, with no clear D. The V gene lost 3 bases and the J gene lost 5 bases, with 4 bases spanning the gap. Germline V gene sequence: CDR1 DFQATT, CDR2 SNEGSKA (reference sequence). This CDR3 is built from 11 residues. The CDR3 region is CSARETGELFF. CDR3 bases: TGCAGTGCTAGGGAAACCGGGGAGCTGTTTTTT.

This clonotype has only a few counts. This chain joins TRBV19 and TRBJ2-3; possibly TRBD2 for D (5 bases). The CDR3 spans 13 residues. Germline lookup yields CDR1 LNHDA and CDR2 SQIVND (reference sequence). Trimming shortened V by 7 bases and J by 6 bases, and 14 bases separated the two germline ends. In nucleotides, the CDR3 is TGTGCCAGTAACGGCGGGTCGTGGGATACGCAGTATTTT. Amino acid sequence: CASNGGSWDTQYF.

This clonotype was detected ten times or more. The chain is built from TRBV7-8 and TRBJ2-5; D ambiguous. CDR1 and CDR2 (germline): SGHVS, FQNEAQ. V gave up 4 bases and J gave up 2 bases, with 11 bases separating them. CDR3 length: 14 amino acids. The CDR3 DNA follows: TGTGCCAGCAGCTCCGCCCGCCGTCAAGAGACCCAGTACTTC. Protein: CASSSARRQETQYF.

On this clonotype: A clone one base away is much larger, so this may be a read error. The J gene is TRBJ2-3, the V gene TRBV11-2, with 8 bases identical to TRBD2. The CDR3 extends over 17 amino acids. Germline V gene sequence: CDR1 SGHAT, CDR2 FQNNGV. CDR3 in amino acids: CAGSLEFPSGSTDTQYF. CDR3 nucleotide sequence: TGTGCCGGCAGCTTAGAATTCCCTAGCGGGAGCACAGATACGCAGTATTTT.

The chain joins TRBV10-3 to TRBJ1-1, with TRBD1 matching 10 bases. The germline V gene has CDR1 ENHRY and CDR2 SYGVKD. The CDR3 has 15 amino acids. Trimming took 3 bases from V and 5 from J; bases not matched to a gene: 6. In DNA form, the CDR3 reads TGTGCCATCAGTGAATGGACAGGGGGACGGACTGAAGCTTTCTTT. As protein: CAISEWTGGRTEAFF.

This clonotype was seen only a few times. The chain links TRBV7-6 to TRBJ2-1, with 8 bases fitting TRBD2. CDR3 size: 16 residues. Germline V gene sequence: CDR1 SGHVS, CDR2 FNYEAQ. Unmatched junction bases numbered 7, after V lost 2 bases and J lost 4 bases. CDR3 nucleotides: TGTGCCAGCAGCTTACGGAGCGGGAGTGGGTACAATGAGCAGTTCTTC. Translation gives CASSLRSGSGYNEQFF.

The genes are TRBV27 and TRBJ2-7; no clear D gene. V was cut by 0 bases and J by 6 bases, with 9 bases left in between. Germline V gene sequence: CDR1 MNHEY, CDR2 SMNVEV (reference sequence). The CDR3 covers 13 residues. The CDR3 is CASSLSNLFEQYF. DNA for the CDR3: TGTGCCAGCAGTTTATCTAATTTATTCGAGCAGTACTTC.

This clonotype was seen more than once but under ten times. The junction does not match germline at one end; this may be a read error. This CDR3 reads CAISGHPNTGAFF. The DNA of the CDR3 is TGTGCCATCAGTGGACACCCGAACACTGGAGCTTTCTTT. This chain joins TRBV10-3 and TRBJ1-1; D ambiguous. Looked up from germline, CDR1 is ENHRY and CDR2 is SYGVKD. The CDR3 contains 13 residues.

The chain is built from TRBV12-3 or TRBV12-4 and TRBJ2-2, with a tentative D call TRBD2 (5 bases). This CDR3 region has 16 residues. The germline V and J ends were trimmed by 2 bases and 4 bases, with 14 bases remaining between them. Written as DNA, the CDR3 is TGTGCCAGCAGTTTACCTCCTCGGGAAACCACCGGGGAGCTGTTTTTT. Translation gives CASSLPPRETTGELFF.

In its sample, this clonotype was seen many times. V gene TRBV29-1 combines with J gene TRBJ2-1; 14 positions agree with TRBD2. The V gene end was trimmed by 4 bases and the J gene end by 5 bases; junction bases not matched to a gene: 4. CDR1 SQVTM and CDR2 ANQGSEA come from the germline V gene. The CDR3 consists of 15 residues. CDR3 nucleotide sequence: TGCAGCGTTGTGACTAGCGGGAGGGTCCACAATGAGCAGTTCTTC. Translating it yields CSVVTSGRVHNEQFF.

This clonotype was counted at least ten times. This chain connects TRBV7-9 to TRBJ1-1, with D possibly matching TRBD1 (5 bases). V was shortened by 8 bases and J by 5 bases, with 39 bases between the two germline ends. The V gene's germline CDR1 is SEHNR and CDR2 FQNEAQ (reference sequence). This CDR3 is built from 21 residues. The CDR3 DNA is TGTGCCAGCTTCTCACCGGGGCCCCTCCTAAGCTCAGAACGGGGGTATACTGAAGCTTTCTTT. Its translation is CASFSPGPLLSSERGYTEAFF.

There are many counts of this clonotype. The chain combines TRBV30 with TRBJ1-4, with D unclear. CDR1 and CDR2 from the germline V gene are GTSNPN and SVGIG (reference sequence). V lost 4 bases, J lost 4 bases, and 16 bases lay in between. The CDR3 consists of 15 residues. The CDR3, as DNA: TGTGCCTGGATCGGTCCCCTGGCGGGTAATGAAAAACTGTTTTTT. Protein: CAWIGPLAGNEKLFF.

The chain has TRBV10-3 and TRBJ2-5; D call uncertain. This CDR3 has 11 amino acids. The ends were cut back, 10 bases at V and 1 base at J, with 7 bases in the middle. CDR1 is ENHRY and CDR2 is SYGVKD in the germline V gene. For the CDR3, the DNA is TGTGCCACCCGGGCCCAAGAGACCCAGTACTTC. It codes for CATRAQETQYF.

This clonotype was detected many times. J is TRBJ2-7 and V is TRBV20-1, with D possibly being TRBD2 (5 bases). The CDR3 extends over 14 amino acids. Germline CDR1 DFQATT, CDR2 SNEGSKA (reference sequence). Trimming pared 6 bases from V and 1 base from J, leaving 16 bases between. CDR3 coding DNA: TGCAGTGCCCCTTCGTCGAGAGGGTCCTACGAGCAGTACTTC. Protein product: CSAPSSRGSYEQYF.

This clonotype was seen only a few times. The CDR3 protein is CASSPPTGGQPQHF. DNA of the CDR3: TGTGCCAGCAGCCCACCGACAGGGGGCCAGCCCCAGCATTTT. V usage is TRBV7-2 and J usage is TRBJ1-5, with 10 bases lining up with TRBD1. Trimming cost V 5 bases and J 7 bases; bases outside gene matches: 5. The germline gives CDR1 SGHTA, CDR2 FQGNSA. The CDR3 sequence is 14 residues long. The full variable domain, completed using reference TRBV7-2 and TRBJ1-5, is GAGVSQSPSNKVTEKGKDVELRCDPISGHTALYWYRQSLGQGLEFLIYFQGNSAPDKSGLPSDRFSAERTGGSVSTLTIQRTQQEDSAVYLCASSPPTGGQPQHFGDGTRLSIL.